Shown below are 26 T cell receptor beta chains from a single sample sequenced in a study of cytomegalovirus exposure and HLA in healthy donors. The PCR made use of 60 Vbeta and 13 Jbeta primers. Clones were sequenced by immunoSEQ multiplex PCR, and TCRdb holds only the in-frame ones, with some missing. The sample lists under 250,000 clones; more than 75% were seen once. The sequenced sample was PBMCs. Receptor source: a male donor in good health and CMV-seronegative.

The chain is built from TRBV7-2 and TRBJ2-1, with 14 bases identical to TRBD2. CDR3 length: 17 residues. In germline, CDR1 is SGHTA, CDR2 FQGNSA. J gave up 6 bases and V 5 bases, and 9 bases lay outside the gene matches. CDR3 coding DNA: TGTGCCAGCAGCCGCCTACGACTAGCGGGAGGGCCCAATGAGCAGTTCTTC. Amino acid sequence: CASSRLRLAGGPNEQFF. The full variable domain, with the rest looked up from reference TRBV7-2 and TRBJ2-1, is GAGVSQSPSNKVTEKGKDVELRCDPISGHTALYWYRQSLGQGLEFLIYFQGNSAPDKSGLPSDRFSAERTGGSVSTLTIQRTQQEDSAVYLCASSRLRLAGGPNEQFFGPGTRLTVL.

The chain carries TRBV18 and TRBJ2-1, with a tentative D call TRBD2 (5 bases). Per the germline V gene, CDR1 is KGHSH and CDR2 is LQKENI. The CDR3 has 14 residues. Trimming removed 2 bases from V and 9 bases from J, with 14 bases in between. CDR3: CASSPRSGLLEQFF. CDR3 bases: TGTGCCAGCTCACCAAGGTCCGGACTTCTTGAGCAGTTCTTC. The full variable domain, completed using reference TRBV18 and TRBJ2-1, is NAGVMQNPRHLVRRRGQEARLRCSPMKGHSHVYWYRQLPEEGLKFMVYLQKENIIDESGMPKERFSAEFPKEGPSILRIQQVVRGDSAAYFCASSPRSGLLEQFFGPGTRLTVL.

The rearrangement links TRBV6-6 to TRBJ1-6, with 11 bases that match TRBD1. The CDR3 spans 16 residues. Germline trimming cut 9 bases from V and 8 bases from J; bases unmatched to any gene: 12. Germline CDR1 reads MNHNY; CDR2 reads SVGAGI (reference sequence). Here the CDR3 DNA reads TGTGCCAGTCGGACAGGGGGCGGTGGTTACCATTCACCCCTCCACTTT. It encodes CASRTGGGGYHSPLHF.

V and J are TRBV7-2 and TRBJ2-7; 11 bases fit TRBD2. J gave up 3 bases and V 5 bases, and 9 bases lay outside the gene matches. This CDR3 comprises 16 residues. CDR1 is SGHTA and CDR2 is FQGNSA in the germline V gene. CDR3 sequence: CASSPNTSGRGYEQYF. As DNA, the CDR3 is TGTGCCAGCAGCCCCAACACTAGCGGGAGAGGCTACGAGCAGTACTTC.

This clone came up a few times. This same CDR3 is encoded by further DNA sequences in the sample. The rearrangement links TRBV29-1 to TRBJ2-7; D is undetermined. V lost 6 bases and J 6 bases, leaving 12 bases between the germline ends. The CDR3 totals 11 residues. Germline-derived CDR1 and CDR2 are SQVTM and ANQGSEA. CDR3 bases: TGCAGCGTGGCCCCTGGTGGCGAGCAGTACTTC. Protein: CSVAPGGEQYF.

The DNA for the CDR3 is TGCGCCAGCAGCTCCCATGAGACAGGGGCCTACGAGCAGTACTTC. This codes for CASSSHETGAYEQYF. This chain uses TRBV5-1 with TRBJ2-7, with 8 bases fitting TRBD1. The CDR3 extends over 15 amino acids. Trimming took 3 bases from V and 2 from J; bases not matched to a gene: 7. Germline V gives CDR1 SGHRS, CDR2 YFSETQ. The full variable domain, rest sourced from reference TRBV5-1 and TRBJ2-7, is KAGVTQTPRYLIKTRGQQVTLSCSPISGHRSVSWYQQTPGQGLQFLFEYFSETQRNKGNFPGRFSGRQFSNSRSEMNVSTLELGDSALYLCASSSHETGAYEQYFGPGTRLTVT.

The J gene is TRBJ2-1, the V gene TRBV5-1, with TRBD1 matching 7 bases. With V trimmed by 3 bases and J by 4 bases, 1 base remained unmatched. This CDR3 region has 13 residues. Germline values: CDR1 SGHRS, CDR2 YFSETQ. The CDR3 sequence is CASSSDRYNEQFF. CDR3 DNA: TGCGCCAGCAGCTCGGACAGGTACAATGAGCAGTTCTTC.

This clone was seen only a few times. The chain recombines TRBV2 with TRBJ2-1; possible D gene TRBD2, 5 bases. V was clipped by 6 bases and J by 3 bases, with 15 bases between them. Per germline, CDR1 SNHLY and CDR2 FYNNEI. The CDR3 is made up of 15 amino acids. Here the CDR3 DNA reads TGTGCCAGCAGACCCCGGACTTACCTCTACAATGAGCAGTTCTTC. Its protein is CASRPRTYLYNEQFF.

The gene calls are TRBV6-1 and TRBJ2-7, with 8 bases lining up with TRBD1. Germline CDR1 and CDR2: MNHNS and SASEGT. Germline trimming cut 3 bases from V and 1 base from J; bases unmatched to any gene: 5. The CDR3 is 15 residues long. For the CDR3, the DNA is TGTGCCAGCAGTGATTATCGGACAGGGTCCTACGAGCAGTACTTC. Translated, it gives CASSDYRTGSYEQYF.

The chain carries TRBV2 and TRBJ2-2, with 11 bases lining up with TRBD2. The CDR3 totals 16 residues. The ends lost 4 bases at V and 4 bases at J; junction bases unmatched: 5. In germline, CDR1 is SNHLY, CDR2 FYNNEI. CDR3: CASSGLAGGGTGELFF. CDR3 coding DNA: TGTGCCAGCAGTGGATTAGCGGGAGGGGGCACCGGGGAGCTGTTTTTT.

This chain joins TRBV6-1 and TRBJ2-7; TRBD2 aligns across 12 bases. Germline CDR1 reads MNHNS; CDR2 reads SASEGT. V was clipped by 11 bases and J by 4 bases; unmatched bases: 6. This CDR3 has 13 residues. CDR3 sequence reads: CACGLAGPYEQYF. In nucleotides, the CDR3 is TGTGCCTGCGGACTAGCGGGACCTTACGAGCAGTACTTC.

This clone showed up just once. The DNA for the CDR3 is TGTGCCAGCAGTTTGGTGGGGAGGGCCGGAGAGACCCAGTACTTC. Translating gives CASSLVGRAGETQYF. V gene TRBV28 combines with J gene TRBJ2-5, with 7 bases aligning to TRBD2. The V and J ends lost 3 bases and 4 bases, in that order; junction bases with no gene match: 8. From germline, CDR1 is MDHEN and CDR2 SYDVKM. The CDR3 spans 15 residues.

This chain connects TRBV29-1 to TRBJ2-5; maybe TRBD1 (5 bases). V lost 3 bases and J 2 bases, leaving 16 bases between the germline ends. The CDR3 has 15 amino acids. Germline-derived CDR1 and CDR2 are SQVTM and ANQGSEA. The CDR3 sequence is CSVEGRGSRQETQYF. In nucleotides, the CDR3 is TGCAGCGTTGAGGGTAGGGGTTCTAGGCAAGAGACCCAGTACTTC.

The chain is built from TRBV6-4 and TRBJ2-1, with TRBD2 matching over 10 bases. After removal of 1 base from V and 8 bases from J, the junction contained 11 bases not matched to a gene. Germline lookup yields CDR1 MRHNA and CDR2 SNTAGT. The CDR3 extends over 17 amino acids. The CDR3 bases are TGTGCCAGCAGTGACTTTCCCCTAGCGGGAGCTTTCTATGAGCAGTTCTTC. It specifies CASSDFPLAGAFYEQFF.

The rearrangement links TRBV13 to TRBJ2-1, with a tentative D call TRBD2 (5 bases). This CDR3 comprises 17 residues. Trimming removed 0 bases at V and 2 bases at J, with 14 bases between. Germline loops: CDR1 PRHDT, CDR2 FYEKMQ (reference sequence). CDR3 loop: CASSLGNGGPAYNEQFF. Written as DNA, the CDR3 is TGTGCCAGCAGCTTAGGCAATGGCGGGCCTGCCTACAATGAGCAGTTCTTC.

The chain links TRBV6-5 to TRBJ1-1, with a possible D match to TRBD1 (5 bases). The germline CDR1 and CDR2 sequences are MNHEY and SVGAGI. The CDR3 totals 14 residues. The V end lost 2 bases, the J end lost 2 bases, and 9 bases lay between the germline ends. The CDR3 coding sequence is TGTGCCAGCAGTTACGACAGACGCAACACTGAAGCTTTCTTT. It encodes CASSYDRRNTEAFF.

V is TRBV11-2 and J is TRBJ1-3; D is uncertain. V was trimmed by 4 bases and J by 0 bases, leaving 10 bases between them. CDR1 and CDR2 (germline): SGHAT, FQNNGV. There are 15 residues in the CDR3. CDR3 in DNA: TGTGCCAGCAGCTCCCTTCGGAGCTCTGGAAACACCATATATTTT. This gives the protein CASSSLRSSGNTIYF.

This chain connects TRBV10-2 to TRBJ2-7; 9 bases match TRBD1. Germline CDR1 and CDR2: WSHSY and SAAADI. Losses at the gene ends were 4 bases for V and 2 bases for J; bases not matched to a gene: 9. The CDR3 is 16 amino acids. CDR3 DNA: TGCGCCAGCAGTGTATCCTGGACAGGGGCCCCCTACGAGCAGTACTTC. Translation: CASSVSWTGAPYEQYF.

The rearrangement links TRBV7-2 to TRBJ2-1; the match to TRBD2 covers 8 bases. The J segment lost 9 bases and the V segment lost 1 base, leaving 11 bases of the junction unmatched. The CDR3 is made up of 16 amino acids. CDR1 and CDR2 (germline): SGHTA, FQGNSA. CDR3 loop: CASSLVGSGKKGEQFF. CDR3 nucleotide sequence: TGTGCCAGCAGCTTAGTAGGTAGCGGGAAGAAGGGTGAGCAGTTCTTC.

This clone was seen a single time. V gene TRBV27 combines with J gene TRBJ2-5, with a tentative D call TRBD2 (6 bases). CDR3 size: 13 residues. Trimming left V 2 bases short and J 5 bases short, with 9 bases between. Germline V CDR1 and CDR2: MNHEY, SMNVEV (reference sequence). CDR3 bases: TGTGCCAGCAGTTTAGTCGGGAGTGAGACCCAGTACTTC. It is translated as CASSLVGSETQYF.

The chain couples TRBV2 to TRBJ2-1, with unresolved D. Germline loops: CDR1 SNHLY, CDR2 FYNNEI. The CDR3 runs 11 residues. With 6 bases removed from V and 7 bases from J, the gap between germline ends came to 7 bases. CDR3 in amino acids: CASRAVNEQFF. CDR3 coding DNA: TGTGCCAGCAGGGCGGTTAATGAGCAGTTCTTC. Complete variable domain (other parts from reference TRBV2 and TRBJ2-1): EPEVTQTPSHQVTQMGQEVILRCVPISNHLYFYWYRQILGQKVEFLVSFYNNEISEKSEIFDDQFSVERPDGSNFTLKIRSTKLEDSAMYFCASRAVNEQFFGPGTRLTVL.

The chain employs TRBV5-1 and TRBJ1-1; 7 bases map to TRBD1. V gave up 4 bases and J gave up 5 bases; unmatched junction bases: 8. CDR1 is SGHRS and CDR2 is YFSETQ in the germline V gene. The CDR3 contains 14 residues. The DNA for the CDR3 is TGCGCCAGCAGCCGACAGGGCAGGGGGACTGAAGCTTTCTTT. Its translation: CASSRQGRGTEAFF.

This clone was observed a handful of times. The chain has TRBV18 and TRBJ2-3; 8 bases fit TRBD1. The CDR3 extends over 17 amino acids. Germline CDR1 reads KGHSH; CDR2 reads LQKENI. Trimming took 3 bases from V and 0 from J; bases not matched to a gene: 8. CDR3 DNA: TGTGCCAGCTCACCGCGAATCCGGGACAGGAGCACAGATACGCAGTATTTT. Its translation: CASSPRIRDRSTDTQYF. The full variable domain, in which reference TRBV18 and TRBJ2-3 provide the parts outside the CDR3, is NAGVMQNPRHLVRRRGQEARLRCSPMKGHSHVYWYRQLPEEGLKFMVYLQKENIIDESGMPKERFSAEFPKEGPSILRIQQVVRGDSAAYFCASSPRIRDRSTDTQYFGPGTRLTVL.

This rearrangement joins TRBV7-9 to TRBJ1-1; D unclear. Trimming took off 5 bases at V and 0 bases at J, with 16 bases between the two ends. There are 16 residues in the CDR3. Germline assignment: CDR1 SEHNR and CDR2 FQNEAQ (reference sequence). For the CDR3, the DNA is TGTGCCAGCAGCCGGCTGGGGAGTACCTTGAACACTGAAGCTTTCTTT. It encodes CASSRLGSTLNTEAFF.

The chain joins TRBV4-1 to TRBJ2-7; TRBD1 matches 8 bases. Germline assignment: CDR1 MGHRA and CDR2 YSYEKL. V shed 1 base and J 3 bases; nucleotides not matched to a gene: 5. The length of the CDR3 is 15 residues. The CDR3 loop is CASSQVTGGNYEQYF. The CDR3 coding sequence is TGCGCCAGCAGCCAAGTTACAGGGGGGAACTACGAGCAGTACTTC.

V and J are TRBV29-1 and TRBJ2-5; TRBD1 agrees at 9 bases. This CDR3 has 13 residues. Germline V gives CDR1 SQVTM, CDR2 ANQGSEA. J was trimmed by 1 base and V by 3 bases; bases with no gene match: 0. DNA for the CDR3: TGCAGCGTTGAGACAGGGGGCCAAGAGACCCAGTACTTC. Translation gives CSVETGGQETQYF. Looking up the rest from reference TRBV29-1 and TRBJ2-5 gives the full variable domain: SAVISQKPSRDICQRGTSLTIQCQVDSQVTMMFWYRQQPGQSLTLIATANQGSEATYESGFVIDKFPISRPNLTFSTLTVSNMSPEDSSIYLCSVETGGQETQYFGPGTRLLVL.